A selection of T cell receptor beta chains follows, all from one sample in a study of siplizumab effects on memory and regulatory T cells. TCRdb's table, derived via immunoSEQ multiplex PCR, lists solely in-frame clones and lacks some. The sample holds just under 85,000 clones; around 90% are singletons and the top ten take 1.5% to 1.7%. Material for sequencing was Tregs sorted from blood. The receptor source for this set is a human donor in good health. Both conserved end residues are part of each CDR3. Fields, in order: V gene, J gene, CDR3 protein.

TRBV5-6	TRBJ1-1	CASSGGGRNTEAFF
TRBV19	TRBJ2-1	CASRRPGDSLLGNEQFF
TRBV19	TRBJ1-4	CASRRTGREKLFF
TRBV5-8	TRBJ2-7	CASSLTGVEQYF
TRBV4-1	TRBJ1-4	CASSQPKAATNEKLFF
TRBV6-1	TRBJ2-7	CASTAYLWGPYEQYF
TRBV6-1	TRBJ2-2	CASSESGGGVDTGELFF
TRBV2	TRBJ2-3	CASTFTLTTTDTQYF
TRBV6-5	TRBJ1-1	CASTRTGVTEAFF
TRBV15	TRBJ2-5	CATSGHGTQYF
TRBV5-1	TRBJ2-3	CASSLGDRSLRTDTQYF
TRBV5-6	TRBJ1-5	CASSLGAGFGNQPQHF
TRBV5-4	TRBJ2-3	CASSPGTRGTDTQYF
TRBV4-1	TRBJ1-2	CASSQDVRGPGYTF
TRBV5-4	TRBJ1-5	CASSYGQGSNQPQHF
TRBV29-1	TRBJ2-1	CSVTGVPVYNEQFF
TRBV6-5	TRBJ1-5	CASSRTGAKNQPQHF
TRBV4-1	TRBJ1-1	CASSPRAESNTEAFF
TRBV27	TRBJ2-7	CASSLRLGTGGYEQYF
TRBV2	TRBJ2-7	CASSEGSVGSLRSYEQYF
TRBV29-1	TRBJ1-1	CSAANIEAFF
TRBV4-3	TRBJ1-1	CASSQLLVNTEAFF